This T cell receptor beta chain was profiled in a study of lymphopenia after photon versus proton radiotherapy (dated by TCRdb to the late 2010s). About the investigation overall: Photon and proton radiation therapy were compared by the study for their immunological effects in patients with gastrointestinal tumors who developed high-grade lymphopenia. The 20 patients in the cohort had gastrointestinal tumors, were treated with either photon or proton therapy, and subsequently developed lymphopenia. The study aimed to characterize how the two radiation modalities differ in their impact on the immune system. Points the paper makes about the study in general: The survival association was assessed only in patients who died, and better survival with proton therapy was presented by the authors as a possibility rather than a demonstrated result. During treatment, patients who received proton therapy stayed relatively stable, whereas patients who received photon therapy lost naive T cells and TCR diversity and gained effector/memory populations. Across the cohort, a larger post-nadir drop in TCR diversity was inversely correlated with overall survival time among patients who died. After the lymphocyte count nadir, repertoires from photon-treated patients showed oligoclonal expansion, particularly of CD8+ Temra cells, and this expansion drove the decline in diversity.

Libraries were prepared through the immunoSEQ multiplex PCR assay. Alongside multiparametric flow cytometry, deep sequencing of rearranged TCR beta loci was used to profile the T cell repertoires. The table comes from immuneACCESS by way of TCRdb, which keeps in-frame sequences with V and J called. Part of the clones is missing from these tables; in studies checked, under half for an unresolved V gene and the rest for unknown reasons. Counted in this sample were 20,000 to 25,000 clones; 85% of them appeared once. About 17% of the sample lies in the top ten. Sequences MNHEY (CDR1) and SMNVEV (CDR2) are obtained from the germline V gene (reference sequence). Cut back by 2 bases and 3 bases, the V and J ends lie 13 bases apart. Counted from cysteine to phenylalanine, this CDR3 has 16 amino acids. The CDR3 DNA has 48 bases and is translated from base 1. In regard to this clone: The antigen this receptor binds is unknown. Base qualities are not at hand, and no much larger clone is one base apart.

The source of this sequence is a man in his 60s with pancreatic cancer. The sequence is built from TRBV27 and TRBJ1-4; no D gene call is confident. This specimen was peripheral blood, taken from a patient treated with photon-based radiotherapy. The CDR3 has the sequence CASSLGFGRPNEKLFF. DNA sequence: TGTGCCAGCAGTTTAGGATTCGGACGGCCTAATGAAAAACTGTTTTTT.